This entry lists 5 T cell receptor beta chains sequenced from one sample in a study of blood T cell repertoires in COVID-19. Profiled with immunoSEQ multiplex PCR; TCRdb holds only in-frame clones, not every one. The sample yields about 180,000 clones, just under 80% seen once. Material for sequencing was peripheral blood. The source of these receptors is a man aged 65 to 85 with active or convalescent COVID-19.

The DNA of the CDR3 is TGTGCCACCAGCAGAAATTGGGGCGGGAGGGCCATCTACGAGCAGTACTTC. This gives the protein CATSRNWGGRAIYEQYF. This sequence joins TRBV15 and TRBJ2-7, with 9 bases identical to TRBD2. Per the germline V gene, CDR1 is LNHNV and CDR2 is YYDKDF (reference sequence). This CDR3 is 17 amino acids long. V trimming: 2 bases; J trimming: 3 bases; junction bases outside the gene matches: 11.

This rearrangement joins TRBV3-1 (or the pseudogene TRBV3-2) to TRBJ1-2; TRBD1 agrees at 7 bases. The V gene end was trimmed by 7 bases and the J gene end by 6 bases; junction bases not matched to a gene: 14. In germline, CDR1 is LGHDT, CDR2 YNNKEL (reference sequence). CDR3 length: 15 residues. This CDR3 is CASNFRDRALNGYTF. CDR3 DNA sequence: TGTGCCAGCAACTTCAGAGACAGGGCGCTGAATGGCTACACCTTC.

The chain combines TRBV18 with TRBJ1-1; D gene ambiguous. Germline CDR1 and CDR2: KGHSH and LQKENI. V lost 6 bases to trimming and J lost 0 bases, with 14 bases between them. This CDR3 spans 15 amino acids. The CDR3 DNA reads TGTGCCAGCTCCCTTACAGAAAACCTGAACACTGAAGCTTTCTTT. This encodes CASSLTENLNTEAFF.

The table lists this clone with a few counts. The chain employs TRBV12-3 or TRBV12-4 and TRBJ1-2; possibly TRBD1 for D (6 bases). The length of the CDR3 is 12 residues. V was cut by 5 bases and J by 4 bases, with 8 bases left in between. CDR3 DNA: TGTGCCAGCAGTCAGACAGGCTATGGCTACACCTTC. Its translation is CASSQTGYGYTF.

The V gene is TRBV5-1, the J gene TRBJ2-7, with 8 nucleotides matching TRBD1. The trim removed 4 bases at V and 2 bases at J, leaving 5 bases unmatched. The CDR3 is 14 amino acids. The V gene's germline CDR1 is SGHRS and CDR2 YFSETQ. The DNA for the CDR3 is TGCGCCAGCAGCCCGGGACAGGCCACCTACGAGCAGTACTTC. Protein: CASSPGQATYEQYF.